There are a few counts of the clone carrying this T cell receptor (beta chain). Its antigen is unidentified. This entry comes from a study of shared clonotypes between healthy human individuals. Sequencing used immunoSEQ multiplex PCR; TCRdb keeps in-frame clones, though not all of them. The repertoire holds about 590,000 clones, around 95% seen once, with around 0.11% in the top ten. Notes on the study in general: Unshared clonotypes carried lower generation probabilities than those common to all four donors.

This CDR3 is built from 14 residues. Germline CDR1 MRHNA, CDR2 SNTAGT. The V gene lost 7 bases and the J gene lost 0 bases, with 13 bases spanning the gap. Naive CD8 populations comprised CD45RO-negative cells positively selected for CCR7, excluding terminally differentiated effector memory CD45RA+ cells. V gene TRBV6-4 combines with J gene TRBJ2-7; D is undetermined. The sequenced sample was naive CD8+ T cells sorted from blood. This receptor was taken from a woman younger than 45 in good health. The CDR3 loop reads CASNPGHFSYEQYF. CDR3 nucleotide sequence: TGTGCCAGCAATCCGGGCCACTTCTCCTACGAGCAGTACTTC.